The 10 T cell receptor beta chains below come from one sample, sequenced in a study of shared clonotypes between healthy human individuals. Sequenced by immunoSEQ multiplex PCR; TCRdb stores in-frame clones only, minus some. The repertoire has around 1,100,000 clones, approximately 75% of them found once; the top ten carry approximately 0.9%. Sequences were obtained from memory CD4+ T cells from PBMCs. As for subset: CD45RA-negative fraction. These receptors came from a man between 18 and 35 years old in good health. Some clones in this sample may be carry-over from other donors' samples.

This clone was seen once. The genes are TRBV4-1 and TRBJ1-5, with D unresolved. The CDR3 consists of 13 residues. Germline values: CDR1 MGHRA, CDR2 YSYEKL. Trimming pared 9 bases from V and 1 base from J, leaving 10 bases between. CDR3 region: CASLRRSNQPQHF. DNA for the CDR3: TGCGCCAGTTTGAGAAGAAGCAATCAGCCCCAGCATTTT.

This clone was seen a single time. The V call is TRBV29-1, the J call TRBJ1-2; TRBD1 is a possible D gene (6 bases). Germline loops: CDR1 SQVTM, CDR2 ANQGSEA. The V and J ends lost 7 bases and 4 bases respectively, with 16 bases between them. The CDR3 spans 13 residues. The CDR3 reads CSALNRARYGYTF. In DNA form, the CDR3 reads TGCAGCGCCTTGAACAGGGCCCGCTATGGCTACACCTTC.

The CDR3: CASSLRGPVGYQETQYF. The CDR3 coding sequence is TGTGCCAGCAGTTTAAGGGGGCCAGTGGGGTACCAAGAGACCCAGTACTTC. This chain connects TRBV28 to TRBJ2-5; 7 bases are a match to TRBD1. Looked up from germline, CDR1 is MDHEN and CDR2 is SYDVKM. J gave up 0 bases and V 2 bases, and 9 bases lay outside the gene matches. There are 17 residues in the CDR3.

The chain is built from TRBV7-9 and TRBJ2-1; D is unclear. This CDR3 contains 11 residues. Germline loops: CDR1 SEHNR, CDR2 FQNEAQ (reference sequence). V shed 2 bases and J shed 8 bases, with 4 bases lying between them. The CDR3 nucleotides are TGTGCCAGCAGCTTAACGTATGAGCAGTTCTTC. Amino acids: CASSLTYEQFF.

V usage is TRBV5-4 and J usage is TRBJ2-7; 9 bases fit TRBD1. Trimming removed 4 bases from V and 0 bases from J; junction bases left unmatched: 5. This CDR3 has 15 amino acids. The germline gives CDR1 SGHNT, CDR2 YYREEE (reference sequence). The CDR3 sequence is CASSESDRGSYEQYF. CDR3 nucleotide sequence: TGTGCCAGCAGCGAGTCGGACAGGGGCTCCTACGAGCAGTACTTC.

The chain links TRBV19 to TRBJ1-5, with a weak D call TRBD1 (5 bases). Trimming removed 5 bases at V and 6 bases at J, with 17 bases between. CDR1 and CDR2 (germline): LNHDA, SQIVND (reference sequence). This CDR3 contains 15 residues. CDR3 sequence: CASSARGEAFQPQHF. The CDR3 region has the DNA TGTGCCAGTAGTGCCCGGGGGGAAGCGTTTCAGCCCCAGCATTTT.

Details on this clone: This may arise from a read error, as a much more abundant clone is one base away. The rearrangement joins TRBV30 to TRBJ1-2; the match to TRBD1 covers 8 bases. There are 17 residues in the CDR3. J gave up 8 bases and V 4 bases, and 21 bases lay outside the gene matches. Germline CDR1 and CDR2: GTSNPN and SVGIG (reference sequence). The CDR3 DNA follows: TGTGCCTGGACGAGGGGGACAGGAAGGGTAGTAACTATCGGCTACACCTTC. Amino acid sequence: CAWTRGTGRVVTIGYTF.

The J gene is TRBJ2-2, the V gene TRBV6-4, with D maybe TRBD1 (7 bases). There are 14 residues in the CDR3. Germline CDR1 reads MRHNA; CDR2 reads SNTAGT. V was trimmed by 6 bases and J by 4 bases, leaving 12 bases between them. DNA of the CDR3: TGTGCCAGCAGGGAGGGGGCGAGCACCGGGGAGCTGTTTTTT. It encodes CASREGASTGELFF.

In its sample, this clone was seen many times. The chain uses TRBV2 and TRBJ2-2, with D unresolved. Trimming took off 1 base at V and 0 bases at J, with 9 bases between the two ends. This CDR3 is built from 16 residues. Germline V CDR1 and CDR2: SNHLY, FYNNEI. CDR3 residues: CASSEEGGSNTGELFF. CDR3 in DNA: TGTGCCAGCAGTGAAGAGGGCGGTTCGAACACCGGGGAGCTGTTTTTT.

This clone appeared a single time. A much more abundant neighbour one base away suggests this may be a read error. The rearrangement joins TRBV10-3 to TRBJ2-2, with 9 bases that match TRBD1. With V trimmed by 7 bases and J by 7 bases, 7 bases remained unmatched. The CDR3 has 14 amino acids. CDR1 and CDR2 from the germline V gene are ENHRY and SYGVKD. In DNA form, the CDR3 reads TGTGCCATCATGGGACAGGGAAAGGGCGGGGAGCTGTTTTTT. Protein product: CAIMGQGKGGELFF.